The rows below give T cell receptor beta chains drawn from one sample of a study of cytomegalovirus exposure and HLA in healthy donors. This table comes from immunoSEQ multiplex PCR, and its TCRdb copy is limited to in-frame clones, with some not included. The data hold roughly 170,000 clones, with 84% observed a single time. The sample taken for sequencing was PBMCs. The source of these receptors is a girl aged 10-17 years in good health and CMV-seropositive. CDR3s include the opening cysteine and the closing phenylalanine or tryptophan. The D gene is left open where the match is weak. Size values are once, few and many counts, or a class for expanded clones, and some rows have none.

j_call d_call v_call clone_size cdr3_nt cdr3_aa
TRBJ1-4 TRBD1 TRBV18 - TGTGCCAGCTCACCAAGGGGTCAGGGGGCGTTGGATGAAAAACTGTTTTTT CASSPRGQGALDEKLFF
TRBJ1-2 - TRBV6-5 - TGTGCCAGCAGTTATTCACTACAGGCGGCTAAGGCCTACACCTTC CASSYSLQAAKAYTF
TRBJ2-3 - TRBV5-1 - TGCGCCAGCAGCCCATCGACCCCGGGAGGCACAGATACGCAGTATTTT CASSPSTPGGTDTQYF
TRBJ1-1 - TRBV19 - TGTGCCAGTAGTAAAGGGGAGAACACTGAAGCTTTCTTT CASSKGENTEAFF
TRBJ1-3 - TRBV7-6 - TGTGCCAGCAGCTTTCGACCGGGATCTGGAAACACCATATATTTT CASSFRPGSGNTIYF
TRBJ1-1 - TRBV29-1 - TGCAGCGTTGCCCCAGGGTTGAACACTGAAGCTTTCTTT CSVAPGLNTEAFF
TRBJ1-2 - TRBV6-6 once TGTGCCAGCAGCCCGGCCGGGAGGGGGAACTATGGCTACACCTTC CASSPAGRGNYGYTF
TRBJ1-5 TRBD1 TRBV27 once TGTGCCAGCAGGCGGAAACGGGACAGTAAACAGCCCCAGCATTTT CASRRKRDSKQPQHF
TRBJ2-3 - TRBV30 - TGTGCCTGGAAATTCGGGGGGCTCACAGATACGCAGTATTTT CAWKFGGLTDTQYF
TRBJ1-2 - TRBV9 - TGTGCCAGCAGCGTCTCATGGGGGGGTGACTATGGCTACACCTTC CASSVSWGGDYGYTF
TRBJ1-2 TRBD1 TRBV5-1 once TGCGCCAGCAGCTTGGAACAGGGGAGCTATGGCTACACCTTC CASSLEQGSYGYTF
TRBJ1-4 TRBD1 TRBV28 - TGTGCCAGCGTAGGGCCGGGGACAGCGAATGAAAAACTGTTTTTT CASVGPGTANEKLFF
TRBJ2-1 - TRBV27 once TGTGCCAGCAGTTGGTCCGGGACACGCTTAAGTCCCTACAATGAGCAGTTCTTC CASSWSGTRLSPYNEQFF
TRBJ2-5 TRBD1 TRBV9 - TGTGCCAGCAGCCGGGGAGGGACAGGGCCCGAGACCCAGTACTTC CASSRGGTGPETQYF
TRBJ2-5 TRBD2 TRBV6-1 - TGTGCCAGCACTCGCGGGGGGGCGGGGGAGACCCAGTACTTC CASTRGGAGETQYF
TRBJ1-2 TRBD1 TRBV5-1 - TGTGCCAGCAGCCCGGACAGGGCGAATGGCTACACCTTC CASSPDRANGYTF
TRBJ2-1 - TRBV6-4 - TGTGCCAGCAGTGACTCGCACGGGGAGAACAATGAGCAGTTCTTC CASSDSHGENNEQFF
TRBJ2-4 TRBD2 TRBV6-1 - TGTGCCAGCAGTGAAGCGACGCGGGGGAAAAACATTCAGTACTTC CASSEATRGKNIQYF
TRBJ1-1 TRBD1 TRBV7-3 - TGTGCCAGCAGCTTAAGTGGGACAGGGGGCACTGAAGCTTTCTTT CASSLSGTGGTEAFF
TRBJ1-2 - TRBV27 few TGTGCCAGCAGTTTCAACTCGGCGGCCTATGGCTACACCTTC CASSFNSAAYGYTF
TRBJ2-5 - TRBV14 - TGTGCCAGCAGCCACCCATTGGGCGAGTACCAAGAGACCCAGTACTTC CASSHPLGEYQETQYF
TRBJ2-5 TRBD2 TRBV27 once TGTGCCAGCAGTTTATCACCCCCCCTAGCGGGGGGTCTCCAAGAGACCCAGTACTTC CASSLSPPLAGGLQETQYF
TRBJ1-2 TRBD1 TRBV12-5 - TGTGCTAGTGGTCTCACAGGGACAGGGCGATGGTTGAACTATGGCTACACCTTC CASGLTGTGRWLNYGYTF
TRBJ1-2 TRBD1 TRBV29-1 - TGCAGCGTTCACGGACAGGGCCCGAACAACTATGGCTACACCTTC CSVHGQGPNNYGYTF
TRBJ2-5 TRBD1 TRBV5-1 once TGCGCCAGCAGCTACCGGGACAGGGGGGAGACCCAGTACTTC CASSYRDRGETQYF
TRBJ2-7 - TRBV7-8 - TGTGCCAGCAGCCCTACCCCTGCCCTCTCCTCCTACGAGCAGTACTTC CASSPTPALSSYEQYF
TRBJ2-1 - TRBV10-3 - TGTGCCATCAGTGAGTCGTCCCTAGCGCTCGGCTACAATGAGCAGTTCTTC CAISESSLALGYNEQFF
TRBJ2-1 - TRBV27 - TGTGCCAGCAGGATTGGGTCGAGGGCGACTAACAATGAGCAGTTCTTC CASRIGSRATNNEQFF
TRBJ2-5 - TRBV27 - TGTGCCAGCAGTTTTCTAAGCGGAAACCAAGAGACCCAGTACTTC CASSFLSGNQETQYF
TRBJ1-2 - TRBV2 - TGTGCCAGCAGGGATACAGGGAGCTATGGCTACACCTTC CASRDTGSYGYTF
TRBJ1-1 - TRBV7-6 - TGTGCCAGCAGCTTATGGACAGACATGAACACTGAAGCTTTCTTT CASSLWTDMNTEAFF
TRBJ1-6 TRBD1 TRBV19 - TGTGCCAGTAGGGTACAGGGGCGCTCACCCCTCCACTTT CASRVQGRSPLHF
TRBJ1-1 - TRBV27 - TGTGCCAGCAGTTTTATAGAGAACACTGAAGCTTTCTTT CASSFIENTEAFF
TRBJ2-2 - TRBV27 - TGTGCCAGCTCACTCAGGGTAACCGGGGAGCTGTTTTTT CASSLRVTGELFF
TRBJ1-5 - TRBV5-4 - TGTGCCAGCAGCTTGGGGGCCAATCAGCCCCAGCATTTT CASSLGANQPQHF
TRBJ2-7 - TRBV10-3 - TGTGCCATCAGTGTGACAGCACCTACTACCTCCTACGAGCAGTACTTC CAISVTAPTTSYEQYF
TRBJ2-5 - TRBV2 - TGTGCCAGCACCCGGGAGAACCAAGAGACCCAGTACTTC CASTRENQETQYF
TRBJ2-3 TRBD1 TRBV9 few TGTGCCAGCAGCGTCGGACAGGGTGATATAGATACGCAGTATTTT CASSVGQGDIDTQYF
TRBJ1-2 TRBD1 TRBV5-1 - TGCGCCAGCAGCTTGCTAGGGGGCGACTATGGCTACACCTTC CASSLLGGDYGYTF
TRBJ1-1 - TRBV7-8 - TGTGCCAGCAGCCCCGATGGGGGCGGTGACACTGAAGCTTTCTTT CASSPDGGGDTEAFF
TRBJ1-1 TRBD1 TRBV15 once TGTGCCACCAGCAGGGACAGGGAAGGGTGGGTGAACACTGAAGCTTTCTTT CATSRDREGWVNTEAFF